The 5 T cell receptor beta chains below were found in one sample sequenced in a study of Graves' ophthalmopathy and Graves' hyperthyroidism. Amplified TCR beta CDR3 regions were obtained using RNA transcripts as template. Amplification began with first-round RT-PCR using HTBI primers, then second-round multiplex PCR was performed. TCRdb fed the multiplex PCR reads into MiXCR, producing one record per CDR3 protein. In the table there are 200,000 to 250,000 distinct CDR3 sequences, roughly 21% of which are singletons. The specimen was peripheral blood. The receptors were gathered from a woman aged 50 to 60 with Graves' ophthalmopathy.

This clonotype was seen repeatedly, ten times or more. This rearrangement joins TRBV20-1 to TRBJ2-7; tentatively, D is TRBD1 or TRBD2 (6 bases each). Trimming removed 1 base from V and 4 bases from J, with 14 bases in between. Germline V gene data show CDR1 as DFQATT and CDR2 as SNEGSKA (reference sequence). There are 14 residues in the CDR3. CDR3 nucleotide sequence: TGCAGTGCTAGAGGAACGGGGGCTGGTTACGAGCAGTACTTC. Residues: CSARGTGAGYEQYF.

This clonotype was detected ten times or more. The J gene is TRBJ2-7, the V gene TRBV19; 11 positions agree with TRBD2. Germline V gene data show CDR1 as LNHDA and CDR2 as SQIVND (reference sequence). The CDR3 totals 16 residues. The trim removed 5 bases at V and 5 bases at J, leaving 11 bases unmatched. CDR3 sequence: CASSRVSGRAGHEQYF. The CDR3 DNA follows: TGTGCCAGTAGTCGTGTTAGCGGGAGGGCCGGCCACGAGCAGTACTTC.

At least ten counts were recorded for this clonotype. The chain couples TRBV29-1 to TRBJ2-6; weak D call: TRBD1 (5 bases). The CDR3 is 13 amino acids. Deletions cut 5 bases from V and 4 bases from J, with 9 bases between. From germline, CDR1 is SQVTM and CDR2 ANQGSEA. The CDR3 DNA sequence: TGCAGCGTTCTCAGGGCCGGGGCCAACGTCCTGACTTTC. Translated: CSVLRAGANVLTF.

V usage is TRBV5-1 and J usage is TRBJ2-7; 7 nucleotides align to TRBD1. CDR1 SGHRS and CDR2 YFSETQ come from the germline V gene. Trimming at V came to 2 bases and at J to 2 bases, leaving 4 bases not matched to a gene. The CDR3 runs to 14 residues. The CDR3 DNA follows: TGCGCCAGCAGCTTCACCGGGACAGCCTACGAGCAGTACGTC. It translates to CASSFTGTAYEQYV.

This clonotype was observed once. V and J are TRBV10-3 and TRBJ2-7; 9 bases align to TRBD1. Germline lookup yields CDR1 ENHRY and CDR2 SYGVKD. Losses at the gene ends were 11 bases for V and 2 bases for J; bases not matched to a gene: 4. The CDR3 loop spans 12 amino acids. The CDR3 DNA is TGTGCCGGGGGGACAGGGCCCTACGAGCAGTACTTC. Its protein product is CAGGTGPYEQYF.